The 10 T cell receptor beta chains reported below all come from one sample, sequenced in a study of blood T cell repertoires in COVID-19. The method was immunoSEQ multiplex PCR; TCRdb's version includes in-frame clones alone and lacks a portion of them. The sample consists of more than 85,000 clones, over 80% of them appearing once. The sample was peripheral blood. These receptors all stem from a man at least 80 years old with acute or convalescent COVID-19.

This clone was counted a few times. CDR3 nucleotides: TGTGCCAGCAGTCGGCCGGGGTGGGGGCAGTATTTT. Its translation: CASSRPGWGQYF. This chain connects TRBV28 to TRBJ2-3, with TRBD2 as a possible D gene (5 bases). Germline V gives CDR1 MDHEN, CDR2 SYDVKM. There are 12 residues in the CDR3. V was pared by 5 bases and J by 11 bases, with 14 bases between.

The rearrangement uses TRBV19 and TRBJ1-5; 8 bases map to TRBD1. Germline-derived CDR1 and CDR2 are LNHDA and SQIVND (reference sequence). This CDR3 is built from 16 residues. V lost 4 bases, J lost 0 bases, and 5 bases stayed unmatched. This CDR3 is CASSTTGGNSNQPQHF. The CDR3 DNA sequence: TGTGCCAGTAGTACCACAGGGGGAAATAGCAATCAGCCCCAGCATTTT.

The V and J genes are TRBV9 and TRBJ2-6; 8 bases are shared with TRBD1. The CDR3 length is 15 residues. Germline V CDR1 and CDR2: SGDLS, YYNGEE. The V gene end was trimmed by 5 bases and the J gene end by 3 bases; junction bases not matched to a gene: 4. CDR3 sequence: CASSSGGSGANVLTF. DNA of the CDR3: TGTGCCAGCAGTTCAGGGGGCAGTGGGGCCAACGTCCTGACTTTC.

V is TRBV14 and J is TRBJ1-1, with D hard to call. Trimming cost V 4 bases and J 2 bases, with 2 bases left between them. This CDR3 has 11 residues. The germline V gene encodes CDR1 SGHDN and CDR2 FVKESK. CDR3 sequence (DNA): TGTGCCAGCAGCCCTAACACTGAAGCTTTCTTT. Amino acids: CASSPNTEAFF.

V usage is TRBV9 and J usage is TRBJ2-1, with 7 nucleotides matching TRBD2. V lost 0 bases to trimming and J lost 7 bases; unmatched junction nucleotides: 13. Germline V gene lookup returns CDR1 SGDLS and CDR2 YYNGEE. CDR3 length: 17 amino acids. CDR3 coding DNA: TGTGCCAGCAGCGTAGCGGTCGCGGGAGTCTTAGGGAATGAGCAGTTCTTC. Protein: CASSVAVAGVLGNEQFF.

This chain links TRBV7-2 with TRBJ1-1; D call uncertain. CDR3 length: 17 residues. V lost 1 base and J 0 bases, leaving 15 bases between the germline ends. CDR1 is SGHTA and CDR2 is FQGNSA in the germline V gene. The CDR3 DNA follows: TGTGCCAGCAGCTTAGTGGGTAGACAAGGAATGAACACTGAAGCTTTCTTT. The encoded protein is CASSLVGRQGMNTEAFF.

The chain is built from TRBV10-3 and TRBJ1-5; 9 bases map to TRBD1. Losses at the gene ends were 2 bases for V and 3 bases for J; bases not matched to a gene: 5. This CDR3 spans 16 amino acids. CDR1 is ENHRY and CDR2 is SYGVKD in the germline V gene. This CDR3 is CAISEGDRGNNQPQHF. CDR3 nucleotides: TGTGCCATCAGTGAGGGTGACAGGGGGAACAATCAGCCCCAGCATTTT.

The J gene is TRBJ1-2, the V gene TRBV7-2; D may be TRBD1 (6 bases). Looked up from germline, CDR1 is SGHTA and CDR2 is FQGNSA. The CDR3 extends over 14 amino acids. The ends were cut back, 5 bases at V and 7 bases at J, with 17 bases in the middle. The CDR3 region is CASSPSTQGSGYTF. The CDR3 coding sequence is TGTGCCAGCAGCCCATCTACACAGGGAAGTGGCTACACCTTC.

In its sample, this clone was seen a few times. The V and J genes are TRBV29-1 and TRBJ2-7, with 8 bases fitting TRBD1. The CDR3 has 13 residues. V lost 7 bases, J lost 3 bases, and 8 bases stayed unmatched. CDR1 is SQVTM, CDR2 ANQGSEA, per germline. The CDR3 bases are TGCAGCGCGGCGGACAGGGTCTACTACGAGCAGTACTTC. It is translated as CSAADRVYYEQYF.

CDR3 sequence reads: CASSYSGPGPYGYTF. The CDR3 DNA is TGTGCCAGCAGTTACTCGGGTCCAGGGCCCTATGGCTACACCTTC. V usage is TRBV6-5 and J usage is TRBJ1-2; perhaps TRBD1 as D (5 bases). The V and J ends lost 0 bases and 4 bases respectively, with 12 bases between them. CDR3 length: 15 residues. Germline V lookup: CDR1 MNHEY, CDR2 SVGAGI.